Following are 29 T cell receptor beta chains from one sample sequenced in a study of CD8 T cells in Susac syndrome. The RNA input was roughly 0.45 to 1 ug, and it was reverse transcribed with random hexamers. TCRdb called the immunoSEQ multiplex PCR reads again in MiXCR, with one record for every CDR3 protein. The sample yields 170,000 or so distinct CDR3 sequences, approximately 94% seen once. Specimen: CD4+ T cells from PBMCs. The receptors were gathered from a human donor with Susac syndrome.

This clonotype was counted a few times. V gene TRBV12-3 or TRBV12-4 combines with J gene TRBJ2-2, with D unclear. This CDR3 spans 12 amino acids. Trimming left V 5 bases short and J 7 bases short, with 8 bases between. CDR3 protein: CASSPIDGELFF. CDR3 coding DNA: TGTGCCAGCAGTCCCATCGACGGGGAGCTGTTTTTT.

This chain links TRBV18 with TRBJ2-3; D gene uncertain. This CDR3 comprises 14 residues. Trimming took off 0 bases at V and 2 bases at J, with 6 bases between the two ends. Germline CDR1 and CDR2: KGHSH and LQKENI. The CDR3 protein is CASSPPENTDTQYF. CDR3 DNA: TGTGCCAGCTCACCACCCGAGAACACAGATACGCAGTATTTT.

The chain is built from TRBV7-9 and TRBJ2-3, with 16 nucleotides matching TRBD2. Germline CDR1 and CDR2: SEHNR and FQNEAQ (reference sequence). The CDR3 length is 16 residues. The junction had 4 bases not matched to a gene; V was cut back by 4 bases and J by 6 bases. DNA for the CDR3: TGTGCCAGCAGCTCGGGACTAGCGGGGGGGCTGGATACGCAGTATTTT. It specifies CASSSGLAGGLDTQYF.

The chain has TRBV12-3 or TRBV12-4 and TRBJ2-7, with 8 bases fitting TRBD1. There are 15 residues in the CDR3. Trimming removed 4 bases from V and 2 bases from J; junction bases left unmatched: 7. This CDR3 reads CASSSQPGGPYEQYF. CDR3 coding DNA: TGTGCCAGCAGTTCTCAGCCAGGGGGCCCCTACGAGCAGTACTTC.

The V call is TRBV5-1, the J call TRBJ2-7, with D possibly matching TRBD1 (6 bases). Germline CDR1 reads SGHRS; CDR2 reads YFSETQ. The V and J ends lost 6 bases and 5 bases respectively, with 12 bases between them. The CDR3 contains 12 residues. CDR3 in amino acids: CASTGTHHEQYF. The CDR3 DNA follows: TGCGCCAGCACCGGGACACATCACGAGCAGTACTTC. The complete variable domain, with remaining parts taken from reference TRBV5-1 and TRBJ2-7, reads KAGVTQTPRYLIKTRGQQVTLSCSPISGHRSVSWYQQTPGQGLQFLFEYFSETQRNKGNFPGRFSGRQFSNSRSEMNVSTLELGDSALYLCASTGTHHEQYFGPGTRLTVT.

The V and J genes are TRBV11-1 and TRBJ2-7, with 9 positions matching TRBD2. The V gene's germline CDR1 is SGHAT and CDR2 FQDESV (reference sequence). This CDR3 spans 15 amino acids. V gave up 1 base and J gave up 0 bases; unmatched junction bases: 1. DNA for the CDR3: TGTGCCAGCAGCTTAGGACTAGCGGACTCCTACGAGCAGTACTTC. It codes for CASSLGLADSYEQYF.

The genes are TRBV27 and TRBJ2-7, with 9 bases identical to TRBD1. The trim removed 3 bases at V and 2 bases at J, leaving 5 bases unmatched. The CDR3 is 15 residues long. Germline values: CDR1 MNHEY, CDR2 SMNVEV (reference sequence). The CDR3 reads CASSLGQGQTYEQYF. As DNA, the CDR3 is TGTGCCAGCAGTTTGGGACAGGGACAAACCTACGAGCAGTACTTC.

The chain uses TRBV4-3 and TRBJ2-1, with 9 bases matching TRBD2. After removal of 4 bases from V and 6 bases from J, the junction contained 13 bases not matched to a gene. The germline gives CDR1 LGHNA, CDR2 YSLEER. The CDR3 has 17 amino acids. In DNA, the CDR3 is TGCGCCAGCAGCCCTCGGGGGGTCAGCGGGGGGACCAATGAGCAGTTCTTC. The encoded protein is CASSPRGVSGGTNEQFF.

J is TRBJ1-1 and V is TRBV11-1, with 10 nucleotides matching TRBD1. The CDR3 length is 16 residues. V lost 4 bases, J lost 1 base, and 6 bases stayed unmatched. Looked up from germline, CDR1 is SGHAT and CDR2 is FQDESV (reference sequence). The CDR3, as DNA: TGTGCCAGCAGCTCGGGGACAGGGGCCCAGAACACTGAAGCTTTCTTT. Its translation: CASSSGTGAQNTEAFF.

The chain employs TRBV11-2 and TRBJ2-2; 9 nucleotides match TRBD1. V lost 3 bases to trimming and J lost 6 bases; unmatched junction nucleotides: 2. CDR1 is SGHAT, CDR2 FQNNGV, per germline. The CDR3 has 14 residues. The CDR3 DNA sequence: TGTGCCAGCAGCTTGGACAGGGGCGCCGGGGAGCTGTTTTTT. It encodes CASSLDRGAGELFF.

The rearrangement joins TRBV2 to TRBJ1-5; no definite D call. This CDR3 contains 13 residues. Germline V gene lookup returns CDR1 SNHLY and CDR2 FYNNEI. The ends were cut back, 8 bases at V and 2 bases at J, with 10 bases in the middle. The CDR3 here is CASGKDRNQPQHF. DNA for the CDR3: TGTGCCAGCGGCAAGGATCGCAATCAGCCCCAGCATTTT.

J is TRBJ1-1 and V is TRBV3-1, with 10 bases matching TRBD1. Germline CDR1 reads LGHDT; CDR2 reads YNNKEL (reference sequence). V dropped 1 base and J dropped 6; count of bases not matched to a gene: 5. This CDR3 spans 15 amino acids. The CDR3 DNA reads TGTGCCAGCAGCCAAGTTGGACAGGGGGACCCTGAAGCTTTCTTT. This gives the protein CASSQVGQGDPEAFF.

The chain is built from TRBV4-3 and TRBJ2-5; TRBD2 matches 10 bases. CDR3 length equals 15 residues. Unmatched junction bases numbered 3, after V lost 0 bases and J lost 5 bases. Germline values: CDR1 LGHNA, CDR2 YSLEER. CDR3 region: CASSQEGLAWETQYF. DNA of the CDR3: TGCGCCAGCAGCCAAGAGGGACTAGCGTGGGAGACCCAGTACTTC.

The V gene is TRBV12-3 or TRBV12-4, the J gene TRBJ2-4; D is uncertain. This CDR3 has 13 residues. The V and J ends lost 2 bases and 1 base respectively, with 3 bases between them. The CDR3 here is CASSLQAKNIQYF. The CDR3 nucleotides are TGTGCCAGCAGTTTACAGGCCAAAAACATTCAGTACTTC.

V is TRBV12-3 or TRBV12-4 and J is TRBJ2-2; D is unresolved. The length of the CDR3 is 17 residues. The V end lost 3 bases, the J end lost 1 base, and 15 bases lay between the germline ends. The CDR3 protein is CASSLSADFWNTGELFF. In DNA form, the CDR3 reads TGTGCCAGCAGTTTGTCGGCCGACTTTTGGAACACCGGGGAGCTGTTTTTT.

CDR3: CASSLDSLAYNEQFF. CDR3 in DNA: TGTGCCAGCAGCTTAGACAGTCTTGCCTACAATGAGCAGTTCTTC. The V call is TRBV11-2, the J call TRBJ2-1; D is ambiguous. Germline V gives CDR1 SGHAT, CDR2 FQNNGV. Trimming pared 0 bases from V and 2 bases from J, leaving 8 bases between. The CDR3 consists of 15 residues.

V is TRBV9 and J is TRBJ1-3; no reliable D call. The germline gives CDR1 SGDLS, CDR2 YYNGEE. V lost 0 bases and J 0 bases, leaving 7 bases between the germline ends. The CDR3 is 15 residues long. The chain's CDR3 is CASSVVGSSGNTIYF. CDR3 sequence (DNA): TGTGCCAGCAGCGTAGTTGGGAGCTCTGGAAACACCATATATTTT.

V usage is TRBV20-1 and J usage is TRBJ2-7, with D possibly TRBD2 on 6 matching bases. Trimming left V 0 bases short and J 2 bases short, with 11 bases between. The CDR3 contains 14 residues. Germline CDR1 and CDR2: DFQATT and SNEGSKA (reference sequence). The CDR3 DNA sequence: TGCAGTGCTAGAGAGGGAGGACCAACCTACGAGCAGTACTTC. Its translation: CSAREGGPTYEQYF.

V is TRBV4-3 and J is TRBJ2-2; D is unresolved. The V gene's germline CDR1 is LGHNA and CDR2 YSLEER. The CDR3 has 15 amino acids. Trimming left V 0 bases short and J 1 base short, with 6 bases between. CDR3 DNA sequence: TGCGCCAGCAGCCAAGACGCAAGGAACACCGGGGAGCTGTTTTTT. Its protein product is CASSQDARNTGELFF.

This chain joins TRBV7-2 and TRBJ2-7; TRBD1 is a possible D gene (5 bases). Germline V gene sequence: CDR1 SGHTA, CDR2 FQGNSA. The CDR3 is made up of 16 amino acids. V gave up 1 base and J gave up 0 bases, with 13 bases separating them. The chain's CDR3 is CASSLEGQISSYEQYF. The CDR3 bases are TGTGCCAGCAGCTTAGAGGGGCAGATAAGCTCCTACGAGCAGTACTTC.

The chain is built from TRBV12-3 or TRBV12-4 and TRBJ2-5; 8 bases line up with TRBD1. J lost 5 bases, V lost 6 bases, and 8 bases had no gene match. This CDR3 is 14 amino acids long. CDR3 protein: CASSNSGGRETQYF. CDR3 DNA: TGTGCCAGCAGCAATTCAGGGGGCAGGGAGACCCAGTACTTC.

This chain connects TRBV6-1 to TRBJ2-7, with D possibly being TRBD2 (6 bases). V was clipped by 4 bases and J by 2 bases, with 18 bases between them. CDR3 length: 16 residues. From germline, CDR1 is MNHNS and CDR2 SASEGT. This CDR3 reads CASSALTPGEAYEQYF. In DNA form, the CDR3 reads TGTGCCAGCAGTGCTCTGACCCCGGGGGAAGCCTACGAGCAGTACTTC.

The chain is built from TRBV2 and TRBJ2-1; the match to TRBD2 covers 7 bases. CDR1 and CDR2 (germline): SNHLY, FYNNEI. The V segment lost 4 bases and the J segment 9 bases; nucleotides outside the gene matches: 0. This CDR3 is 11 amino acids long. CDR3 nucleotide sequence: TGTGCCAGCAGTGCTAGCGGTGAGCAGTTCTTC. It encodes CASSASGEQFF.

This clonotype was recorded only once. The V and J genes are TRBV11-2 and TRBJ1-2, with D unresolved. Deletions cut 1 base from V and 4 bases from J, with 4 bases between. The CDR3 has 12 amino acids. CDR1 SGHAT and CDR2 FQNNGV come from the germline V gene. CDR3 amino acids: CASSLGIYGYTF. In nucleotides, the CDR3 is TGTGCCAGCAGCTTAGGGATCTATGGCTACACCTTC.

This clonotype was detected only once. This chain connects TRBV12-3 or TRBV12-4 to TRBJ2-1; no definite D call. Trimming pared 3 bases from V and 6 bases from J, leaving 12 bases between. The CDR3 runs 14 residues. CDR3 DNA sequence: TGTGCCAGCAGTTTCCACATTGGGGTCAATGAGCAGTTCTTC. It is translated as CASSFHIGVNEQFF.

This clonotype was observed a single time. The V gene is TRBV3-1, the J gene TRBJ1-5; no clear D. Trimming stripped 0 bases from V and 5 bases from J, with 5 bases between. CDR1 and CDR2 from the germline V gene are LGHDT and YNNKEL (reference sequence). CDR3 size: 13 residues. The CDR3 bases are TGTGCCAGCAGCCAAGATTTTTATCAGCCCCAGCATTTT. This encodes CASSQDFYQPQHF.

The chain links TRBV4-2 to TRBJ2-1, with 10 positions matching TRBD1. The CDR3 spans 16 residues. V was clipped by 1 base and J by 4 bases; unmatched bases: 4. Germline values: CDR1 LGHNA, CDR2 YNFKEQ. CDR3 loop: CASSQAGTGVYNEQFF. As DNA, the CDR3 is TGTGCCAGCAGCCAAGCCGGGACAGGGGTATACAATGAGCAGTTCTTC.

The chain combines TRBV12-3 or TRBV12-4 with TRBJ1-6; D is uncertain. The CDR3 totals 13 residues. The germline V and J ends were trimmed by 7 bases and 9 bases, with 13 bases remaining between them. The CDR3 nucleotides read TGTGCCAGCAAGGTGGGGTCCGGTTCACCCCTCCACTTT. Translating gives CASKVGSGSPLHF.

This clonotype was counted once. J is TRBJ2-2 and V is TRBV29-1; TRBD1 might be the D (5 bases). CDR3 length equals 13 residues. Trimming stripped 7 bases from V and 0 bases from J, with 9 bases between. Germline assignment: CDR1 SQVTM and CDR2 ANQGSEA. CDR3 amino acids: CSDRQPNTGELFF. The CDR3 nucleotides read TGCAGCGACCGACAGCCGAACACCGGGGAGCTGTTTTTT.